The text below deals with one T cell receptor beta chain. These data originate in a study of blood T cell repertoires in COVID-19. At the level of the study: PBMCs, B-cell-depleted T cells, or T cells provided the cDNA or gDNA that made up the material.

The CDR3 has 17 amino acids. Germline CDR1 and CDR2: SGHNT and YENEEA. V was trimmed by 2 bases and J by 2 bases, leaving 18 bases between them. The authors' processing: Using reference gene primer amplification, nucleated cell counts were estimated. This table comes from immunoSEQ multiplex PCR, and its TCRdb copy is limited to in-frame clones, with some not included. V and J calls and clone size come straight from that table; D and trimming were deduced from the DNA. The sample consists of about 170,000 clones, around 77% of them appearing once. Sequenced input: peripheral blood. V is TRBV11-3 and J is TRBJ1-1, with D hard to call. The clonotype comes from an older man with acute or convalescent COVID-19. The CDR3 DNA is TGTGCCAGCAGCTTATCTTCCGGTCTTCGCCTAAACACTGAAGCTTTCTTT. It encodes CASSLSSGLRLNTEAFF.